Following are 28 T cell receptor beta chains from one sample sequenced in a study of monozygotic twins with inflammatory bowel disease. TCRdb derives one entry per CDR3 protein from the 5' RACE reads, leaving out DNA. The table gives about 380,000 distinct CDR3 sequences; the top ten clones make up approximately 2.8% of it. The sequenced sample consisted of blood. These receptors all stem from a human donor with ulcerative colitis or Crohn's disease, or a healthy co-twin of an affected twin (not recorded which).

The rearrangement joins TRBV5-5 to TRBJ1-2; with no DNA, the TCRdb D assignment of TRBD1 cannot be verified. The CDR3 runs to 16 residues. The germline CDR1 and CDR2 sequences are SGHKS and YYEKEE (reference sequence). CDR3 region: CASSLTRQGGAYGYTF.

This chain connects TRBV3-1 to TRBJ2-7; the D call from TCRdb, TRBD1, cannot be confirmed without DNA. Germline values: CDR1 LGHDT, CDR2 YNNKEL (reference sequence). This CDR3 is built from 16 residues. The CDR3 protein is CASSQDPQGRSYEQYF.

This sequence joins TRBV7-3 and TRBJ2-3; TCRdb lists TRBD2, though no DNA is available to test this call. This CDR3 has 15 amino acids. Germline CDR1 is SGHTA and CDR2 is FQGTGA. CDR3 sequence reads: CASSSSTSGADTQYF.

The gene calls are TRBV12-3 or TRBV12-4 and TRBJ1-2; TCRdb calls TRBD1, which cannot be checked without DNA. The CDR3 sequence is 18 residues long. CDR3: CASIPHLGGGHFVCGYTF.

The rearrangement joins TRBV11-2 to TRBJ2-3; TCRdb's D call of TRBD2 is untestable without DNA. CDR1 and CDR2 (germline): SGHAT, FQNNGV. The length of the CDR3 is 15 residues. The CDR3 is CASSATSGGTDTQYF.

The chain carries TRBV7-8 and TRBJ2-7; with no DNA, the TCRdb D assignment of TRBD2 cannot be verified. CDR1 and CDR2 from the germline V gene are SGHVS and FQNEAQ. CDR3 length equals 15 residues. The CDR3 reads CASSFGGVETYEQYF.

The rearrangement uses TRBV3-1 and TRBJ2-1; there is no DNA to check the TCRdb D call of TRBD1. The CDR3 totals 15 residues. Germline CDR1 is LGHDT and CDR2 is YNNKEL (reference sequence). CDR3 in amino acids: CASSPSGMSYNEQFF.

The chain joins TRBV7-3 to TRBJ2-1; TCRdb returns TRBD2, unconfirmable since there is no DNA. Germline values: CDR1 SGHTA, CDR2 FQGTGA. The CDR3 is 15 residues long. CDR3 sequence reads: CASSLRGLEGSEQFF.

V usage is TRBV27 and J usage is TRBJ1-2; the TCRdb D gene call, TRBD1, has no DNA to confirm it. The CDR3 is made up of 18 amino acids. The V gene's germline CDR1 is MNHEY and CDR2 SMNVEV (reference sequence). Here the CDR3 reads CASSFQPLGTGWNYGYTF.

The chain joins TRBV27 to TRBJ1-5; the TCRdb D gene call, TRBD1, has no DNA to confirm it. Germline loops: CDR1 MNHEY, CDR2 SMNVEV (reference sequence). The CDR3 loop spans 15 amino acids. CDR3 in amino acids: CASRGTGEGNQPQHF.

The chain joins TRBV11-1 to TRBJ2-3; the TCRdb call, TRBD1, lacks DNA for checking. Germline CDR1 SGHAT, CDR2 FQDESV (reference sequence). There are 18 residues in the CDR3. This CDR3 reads CASSLVLGDPTSADTQYF.

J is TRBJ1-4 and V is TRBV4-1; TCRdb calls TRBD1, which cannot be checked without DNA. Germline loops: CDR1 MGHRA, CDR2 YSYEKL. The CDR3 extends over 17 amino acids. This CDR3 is CASSQEGLGFPNEKLFF.

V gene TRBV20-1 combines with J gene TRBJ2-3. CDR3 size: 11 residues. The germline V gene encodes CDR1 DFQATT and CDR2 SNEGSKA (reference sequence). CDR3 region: CSVEETDTQYF.

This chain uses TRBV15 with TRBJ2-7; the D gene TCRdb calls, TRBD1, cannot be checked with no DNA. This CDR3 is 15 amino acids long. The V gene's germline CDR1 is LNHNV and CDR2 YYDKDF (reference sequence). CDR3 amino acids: CATSRDLGGTYEQYF.

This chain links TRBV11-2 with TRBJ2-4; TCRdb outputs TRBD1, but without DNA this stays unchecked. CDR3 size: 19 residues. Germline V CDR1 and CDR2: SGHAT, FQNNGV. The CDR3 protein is CASSVFGGGSGFAKNIQYF.

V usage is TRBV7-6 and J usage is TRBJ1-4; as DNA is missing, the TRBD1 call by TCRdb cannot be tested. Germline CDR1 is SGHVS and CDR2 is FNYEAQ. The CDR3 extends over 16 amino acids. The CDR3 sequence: CASSPYRGATNEKLFF.

CDR3 loop: CASSQGTGLDTQYF. V is TRBV4-1 and J is TRBJ2-3; the TCRdb call, TRBD1, lacks DNA for checking. Per germline, CDR1 MGHRA and CDR2 YSYEKL. This CDR3 comprises 14 residues.

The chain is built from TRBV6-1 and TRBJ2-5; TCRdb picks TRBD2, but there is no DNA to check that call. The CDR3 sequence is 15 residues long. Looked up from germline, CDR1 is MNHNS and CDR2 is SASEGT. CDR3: CASSPLAGGAGTQYF.

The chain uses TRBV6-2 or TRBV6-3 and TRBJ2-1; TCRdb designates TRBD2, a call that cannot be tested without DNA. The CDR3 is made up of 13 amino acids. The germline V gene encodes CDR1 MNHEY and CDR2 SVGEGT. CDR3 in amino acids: CASSSTSVYEQFF.

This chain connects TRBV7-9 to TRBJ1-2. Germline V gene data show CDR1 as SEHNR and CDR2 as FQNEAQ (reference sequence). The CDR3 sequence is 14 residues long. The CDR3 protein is CASSLAAGSSGYTF.

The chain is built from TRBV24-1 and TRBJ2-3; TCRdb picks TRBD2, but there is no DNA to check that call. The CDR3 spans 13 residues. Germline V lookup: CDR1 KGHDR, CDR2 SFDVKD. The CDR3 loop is CATSVEGQDTQYF.

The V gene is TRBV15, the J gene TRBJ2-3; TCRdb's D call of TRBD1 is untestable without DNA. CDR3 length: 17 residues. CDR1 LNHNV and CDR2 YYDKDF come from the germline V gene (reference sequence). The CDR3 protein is CATSREPRGGGPDTQYF.

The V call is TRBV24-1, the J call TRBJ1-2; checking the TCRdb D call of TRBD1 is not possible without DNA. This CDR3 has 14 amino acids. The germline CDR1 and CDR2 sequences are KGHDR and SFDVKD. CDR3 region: CATSEQDSLYGYTF.

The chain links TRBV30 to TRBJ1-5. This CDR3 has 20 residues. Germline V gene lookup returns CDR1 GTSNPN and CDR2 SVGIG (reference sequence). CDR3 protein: CAWSVLGPRGGDVFDQPQHF. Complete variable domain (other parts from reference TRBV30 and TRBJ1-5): SQTIHQWPATLVQPVGSPLSLECTVEGTSNPNLYWYRQAAGRGLQLLFYSVGIGQISSEVPQNLSASRPQDRQFILSSKKLLLSDSGFYLCAWSVLGPRGGDVFDQPQHFGDGTRLSIL.

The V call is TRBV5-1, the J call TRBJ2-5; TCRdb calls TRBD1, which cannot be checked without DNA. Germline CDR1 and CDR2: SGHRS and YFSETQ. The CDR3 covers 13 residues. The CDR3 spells CASSGTAKETQYF.

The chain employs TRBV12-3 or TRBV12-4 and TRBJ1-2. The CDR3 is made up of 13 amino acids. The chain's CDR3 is CASSLRARGGYTF.

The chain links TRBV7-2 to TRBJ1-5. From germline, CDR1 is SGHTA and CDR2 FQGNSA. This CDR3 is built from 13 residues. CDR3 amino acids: CASKANSNQPQHF.

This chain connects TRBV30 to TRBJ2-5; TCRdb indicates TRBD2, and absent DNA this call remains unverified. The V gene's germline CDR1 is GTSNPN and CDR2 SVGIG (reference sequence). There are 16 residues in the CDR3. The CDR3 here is CAWSSAVGSRGETQYF.